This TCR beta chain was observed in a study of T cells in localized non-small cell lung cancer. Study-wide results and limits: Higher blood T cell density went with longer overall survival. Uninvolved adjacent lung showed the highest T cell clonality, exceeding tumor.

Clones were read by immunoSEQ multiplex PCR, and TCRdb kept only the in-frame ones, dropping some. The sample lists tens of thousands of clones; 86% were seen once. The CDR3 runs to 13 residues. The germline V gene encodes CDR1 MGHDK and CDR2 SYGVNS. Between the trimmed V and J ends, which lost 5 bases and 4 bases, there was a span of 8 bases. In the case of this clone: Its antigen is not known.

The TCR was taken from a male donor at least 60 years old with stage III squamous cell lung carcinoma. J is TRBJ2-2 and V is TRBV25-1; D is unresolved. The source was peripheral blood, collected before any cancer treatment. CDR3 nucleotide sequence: TGTGCCAGCAGTACGGCCGGCACCGGGGAGCTGTTTTTT. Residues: CASSTAGTGELFF. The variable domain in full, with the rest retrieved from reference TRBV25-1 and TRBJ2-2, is EADIYQTPRYLVIGTGKKITLECSQTMGHDKMYWYQQDPGMELHLIHYSYGVNSTEKGDLSSESTVSRIRTEHFPLTLESARPSHTSQYLCASSTAGTGELFFGEGSRLTVL.